These 32 T cell receptor beta chains share one sample of origin, sequenced in a study of tumor-infiltrating lymphocytes in glioblastoma multiforme (dated 2017 in TCRdb). The data were produced on an Illumina HiSeq 2500. A modified ARM-PCR protocol with multiple V-beta primers and a C-beta primer was used to build TCRB libraries from RNA via three nested multiplex PCR rounds. The public reads were reprocessed in TCRdb via fastp at Q25 and MiXCR, keeping in-frame beta chains. Rows are combined by CDR3 protein, so each entry shows the most common genes and DNA. The sample table records 20,000 or so distinct CDR3 sequences; roughly 68% of these occur just once. Around 19% of the sample is in the top ten clones. Sequenced material: peripheral blood. Receptors were obtained from a male donor with glioblastoma.

This clonotype was counted at least ten times. The chain combines TRBV7-9 with TRBJ1-1, with D uncertain. The CDR3 runs 13 residues. With 4 bases removed from V and 2 bases from J, the gap between germline ends came to 8 bases. Germline V CDR1 and CDR2: SEHNR, FQNEAQ (reference sequence). The CDR3 DNA reads as TGTGCCAGCAGCTCCGGCAGCAACACTGAAGCTTTCTTT. Protein product: CASSSGSNTEAFF.

On this clonotype itself: Since the CDR3 does not end with the conserved phenylalanine or tryptophan, this likely comes from a read error. The rearrangement links TRBV11-2 to TRBJ2-7; D call uncertain. The CDR3 has 15 residues. Germline lookup yields CDR1 SGHAT and CDR2 FQNNGV. CDR3: CAGSLDLILSYEQYS. CDR3 DNA: TGCGCCGGCAGCTTAGATCTGATTCTCTCCTACGAGCAGTACTCC.

V is TRBV20-1 and J is TRBJ2-3, with no clear D. This CDR3 is built from 12 residues. Germline V gene lookup returns CDR1 DFQATT and CDR2 SNEGSKA (reference sequence). V was trimmed by 0 bases and J by 6 bases, leaving 7 bases between them. The CDR3 DNA reads as TGCAGTGCTAGAGACCTAGGGGATACGCAGTATTTT. Encoded protein: CSARDLGDTQYF.

This clonotype was seen only once. A much larger clone is a single base away; this may be a read error. The chain joins TRBV28 to TRBJ2-7; no reliable D call. CDR3 length: 12 amino acids. Germline V CDR1 and CDR2: MDHEN, SYDVKM. The CDR3 coding sequence is TGTGCCAGCAGTTTAGGCAACTACGAGAAGTACTTC. This translates into CASSLGNYEKYF. Full variable domain (remainder filled in from reference TRBV28 and TRBJ2-7): DVKVTQSSRYLVKRTGEKVFLECVQDMDHENMFWYRQDPGLGLRLIYFSYDVKMKEKGDIPEGYSVSREKKERFSLILESASTNQTSMYLCASSLGNYEKYFGPGTRLTVT.

Concerning this clonotype: This may be a read error, as it is one base from a much larger clone. This sequence joins TRBV5-1 and TRBJ2-7; perhaps TRBD2 as D (5 bases). Per the germline V gene, CDR1 is SGHRS and CDR2 is YFSETQ. This CDR3 is 13 amino acids long. For the CDR3, the DNA is TGCGCCAGCAGTAGGACTCTTAACTACAAGCAGTACTTC. It is translated as CASSRTLNYKQYF.

With regard to this clonotype: A junction boundary mismatches the germline segment, possibly from a read error. V gene TRBV11-2 combines with J gene TRBJ2-7, with D possibly TRBD1 on 5 matching bases. Germline-derived CDR1 and CDR2 are SGHAT and FQNNGV. The length of the CDR3 is 14 residues. In DNA, the CDR3 is TGTCCCAGTAGCTTACTCCAGGGTCAGGGCGGGCAGTACTTC. Encoded protein: CPSSLLQGQGGQYF.

With respect to this clonotype: The final CDR3 position lacks the conserved phenylalanine or tryptophan, pointing to a likely read error. The V gene is TRBV11-2, the J gene TRBJ2-7, with 8 bases lining up with TRBD1. The CDR3 has 14 residues. V trimming: 3 bases; J trimming: 6 bases; junction bases outside the gene matches: 7. The germline gives CDR1 SGHAT, CDR2 FQNNGV. CDR3 region: CASSFRTGPPEQYI. The CDR3 DNA reads TGTGCCAGCAGCTTTCGGACAGGGCCCCCCGAGCAGTACATC.

Turning to this clonotype: A much larger clone lies a single base off, so this may be a read error. The chain couples TRBV30 to TRBJ1-6; TRBD1 matches at 10 bases. The V gene end was trimmed by 2 bases and the J gene end by 14 bases; junction bases not matched to a gene: 9. This CDR3 is 14 amino acids long. Germline V CDR1 and CDR2: GTSNPN, SVGIG (reference sequence). The CDR3 nucleotides are TGTGCCTGGAGTTGGGGACAGGGGACTCCAGCCCTCCACTTT. Residues: CAWSWGQGTPALHF.

The rearrangement uses TRBV29-1 and TRBJ1-2, with 8 bases matching TRBD1. CDR1 and CDR2 (germline): SQVTM, ANQGSEA. This CDR3 is 16 amino acids long. V lost 1 base to trimming and J lost 4 bases; unmatched junction nucleotides: 11. CDR3 coding DNA: TGCAGCGTTGAAGGTGGTCGACAGGGGACCAGCTATGGCTACACCTTC. This encodes CSVEGGRQGTSYGYTF.

Notes on this clonotype: This may be a read error: a much more frequent sequence differs by one nucleotide. The genes are TRBV5-1 and TRBJ2-3; TRBD2 aligns across 9 bases. J was trimmed by 3 bases and V by 6 bases; bases with no gene match: 11. This CDR3 has 16 residues. From germline, CDR1 is SGHRS and CDR2 YFSETQ. Here the CDR3 DNA reads TGCGCCAGCAAAAATGGCGGGAGGGATATAACAGATACGCAGTATTTT. It codes for CASKNGGRDITDTQYF.

The chain uses TRBV11-1 and TRBJ2-3; 7 positions agree with TRBD1. With 7 bases clipped from V and 1 base from J, the junction kept 8 bases outside the gene matches. Per the germline V gene, CDR1 is SGHAT and CDR2 is FQDESV (reference sequence). The CDR3 has 15 amino acids. As DNA, the CDR3 is TGTGCCAGCAACGACCGGGACAGAGGCACAGATACGCAGTATTTT. Translated: CASNDRDRGTDTQYF.

In regard to this clonotype: At one end, the junction sequence differs from germline, possibly due to a read error. This chain uses TRBV12-3 or TRBV12-4 with TRBJ2-2; D gene ambiguous. The CDR3 totals 13 residues. CDR3 DNA: TGTGCCAGCAGGCAGAGGAACAGCGGGGAGCTGTTTTTT. The encoded protein is CASRQRNSGELFF.

This chain links TRBV6-6 with TRBJ2-5, with unresolved D. The germline CDR1 and CDR2 sequences are MNHNY and SVGAGI (reference sequence). CDR3 size: 18 residues. V was cut by 2 bases and J by 3 bases, with 22 bases left in between. CDR3 residues: CASSYANPLSGGEETQYF. DNA of the CDR3: TGTGCCAGCAGTTACGCGAACCCCCTTAGTGGTGGGGAAGAGACCCAGTACTTC.

Comment on this clonotype: Since no conserved phenylalanine or tryptophan closes the CDR3, a read error is the likely cause. The DNA of the CDR3 is TGCGCCAGCAGCTTCGAACATACCACAGATACGCAGTATTTG. Translating gives CASSFEHTTDTQYL. This chain connects TRBV5-1 to TRBJ2-3; D is undetermined. Germline V gives CDR1 SGHRS, CDR2 YFSETQ. Trimming removed 2 bases at V and 2 bases at J, with 9 bases between. The CDR3 sequence is 14 residues long.

In its sample, this clonotype was seen many times. The CDR3 protein is CSVDPQGGNEQFF. CDR3 sequence (DNA): TGCAGCGTTGATCCACAGGGGGGTAATGAGCAGTTCTTC. The chain is built from TRBV29-1 and TRBJ2-1; 8 positions match TRBD1. CDR1 and CDR2 from the germline V gene are SQVTM and ANQGSEA. Trimming at V came to 3 bases and at J to 7 bases, leaving 5 bases not matched to a gene. The CDR3 totals 13 residues.

This clonotype appeared once. The chain employs TRBV11-2 and TRBJ2-5; D may match TRBD1 or TRBD2 (7 bases each). This CDR3 spans 14 amino acids. The ends were cut back, 5 bases at V and 5 bases at J, with 15 bases in the middle. CDR1 is SGHAT, CDR2 FQNNGV, per germline. The CDR3 DNA is TGTGCCAGCAGCCAGGGGGGGTCCCGGGAGACCCAGTACTTC. It codes for CASSQGGSRETQYF.

The chain carries TRBV12-3 or TRBV12-4 and TRBJ1-5, with 7 positions matching TRBD1. The CDR3 spans 14 residues. After removal of 5 bases from V and 7 bases from J, the junction contained 8 bases not matched to a gene. The CDR3 DNA reads TGTGCCAGCAGTCCTACAGGGGACTGGCAGCCCCAGCATTTT. This gives the protein CASSPTGDWQPQHF.

The DNA of the CDR3 is TGTGCCAGAAGCCCAAGATCCGGGACAGGGAGAAGGATGAACACTGAAGCTTTCTTT. This translates into CARSPRSGTGRRMNTEAFF. The chain combines TRBV11-2 with TRBJ1-1, with 9 bases lining up with TRBD1. CDR1 is SGHAT, CDR2 FQNNGV, per germline. V lost 9 bases, J lost 0 bases, and 20 bases stayed unmatched. The CDR3 extends over 19 amino acids.

J is TRBJ2-3 and V is TRBV11-2, with no clear D. The DNA matches TRBJ1-5 better at its end, which makes the J call doubtful. The germline V gene encodes CDR1 SGHAT and CDR2 FQNNGV. The CDR3 length is 15 residues. CDR3 bases: TGTGCCAGCGGCCCCCTCCTCCAGTGGGAAGATACGCAGCATTTT. Its translation is CASGPLLQWEDTQHF.

Remarks on this clonotype: A much bigger clone sits one base away, suggesting this may be a read error. The chain couples TRBV30 to TRBJ2-5; 7 nucleotides match TRBD2. Germline V gene lookup returns CDR1 GTSNPN and CDR2 SVGIG (reference sequence). The CDR3 covers 16 residues. CDR3 nucleotides: TGTTCCTGGGAAGGGAAGACTAGCACCAACTCAGAGACCCAGTACTTC. The encoded protein is CSWEGKTSTNSETQYF.

Comments on this clonotype: At one boundary the junction diverges from the germline segment, which might be a read error. The chain is built from TRBV11-3 and TRBJ2-2, with D perhaps matching TRBD2 (6 bases). This CDR3 is 15 amino acids long. In germline, CDR1 is SGHNT, CDR2 YENEEA. This chain's CDR3 is CASSYSPARSGGAVF. The DNA for the CDR3 is TGTGCCAGCAGCTACTCCCCGGCCCGATCCGGGGGAGCTGTTTTT. Filled out from reference TRBV11-3 and TRBJ2-2, the complete variable domain reads EAGVVQSPRYKIIEKKQPVAFWCNPISGHNTLYWYLQNLGQGPELLIRYENEEAVDDSQLPKDRFSAERLKGVDSTLKIQPAELGDSAVYLCASSYSPARSGGAVFGEGSRLTVL.

The chain employs TRBV11-2 and TRBJ2-3; the D is unclear. Deletions cut 5 bases from V and 9 bases from J, with 12 bases between. Germline V gene sequence: CDR1 SGHAT, CDR2 FQNNGV. The CDR3 contains 12 residues. Written as DNA, the CDR3 is TGTGCCAGCAGCCTCCCCAGCGACACGCAGTATTTT. Its protein product is CASSLPSDTQYF.

In this sample, this clonotype turned up a few times. The chain employs TRBV28 and TRBJ1-1; possible D gene TRBD1, 5 bases. Germline loops: CDR1 MDHEN, CDR2 SYDVKM. V lost 2 bases and J 1 base, leaving 11 bases between the germline ends. This CDR3 comprises 15 residues. The CDR3 is CASSLGGAKNTEAFF. The CDR3 DNA sequence: TGTGCCAGCAGTTTAGGCGGGGCAAAGAACACTGAAGCTTTCTTT.

This clonotype has a count of ten or more. V is TRBV10-3 and J is TRBJ2-7; possible D gene TRBD2, 5 bases. CDR1 ENHRY and CDR2 SYGVKD come from the germline V gene. The CDR3 sequence is 13 residues long. Trimming removed 10 bases at V and 6 bases at J, with 19 bases between. The CDR3 sequence is CATTGPREGEQYF. The DNA of the CDR3 is TGTGCCACCACCGGCCCCCGTGAGGGCGAGCAGTACTTC.

The V call is TRBV11-2, the J call TRBJ2-2; D is unresolved. Trimming removed 8 bases from V and 6 bases from J, with 16 bases in between. The CDR3 length is 14 residues. Germline V lookup: CDR1 SGHAT, CDR2 FQNNGV. For the CDR3, the DNA is TGTGCCAGCGTTGGGCAGTCCTACGCCGGGGAGCTGTTTTTT. Translated, it gives CASVGQSYAGELFF.

V gene TRBV12-3 or TRBV12-4 combines with J gene TRBJ1-2; D uncertain. The CDR3 has 11 residues. V lost 4 bases and J 5 bases, leaving 5 bases between the germline ends. This CDR3 is CASSSRYGYTF. The CDR3 DNA sequence: TGTGCCAGCAGTTCCCGTTATGGCTACACCTTC.

The chain is built from TRBV7-9 and TRBJ1-1, with 11 bases lining up with TRBD1. The CDR3 extends over 15 amino acids. Germline V gene lookup returns CDR1 SEHNR and CDR2 FQNEAQ (reference sequence). The junction had 8 bases not matched to a gene; V was cut back by 7 bases and J by 4 bases. CDR3 amino acids: CASNLGGQGGTEAFF. In nucleotides, the CDR3 is TGTGCCAGCAACCTGGGGGGACAGGGGGGCACTGAAGCTTTCTTT.

Points on this clonotype: At one of its ends the junction is not consistent with the germline gene, which may arise from a read error. The chain recombines TRBV7-8 with TRBJ2-2; TRBD2 might be the D (6 bases). The CDR3 is made up of 16 amino acids. The germline CDR1 and CDR2 sequences are SGHVS and FQNEAQ. As DNA, the CDR3 is TGTGCCAGCAGCGAACTATCGGGACTTCGCACCCGGGAGCTGTTTTTT. It encodes CASSELSGLRTRELFF.

This clonotype was seen many times. The rearrangement uses TRBV7-8 and TRBJ2-7, with 7 bases lining up with TRBD2. Germline loops: CDR1 SGHVS, CDR2 FQNEAQ. CDR3 length equals 14 residues. Losses at the gene ends were 4 bases for V and 4 bases for J; bases not matched to a gene: 7. CDR3 protein: CASSSGGYGYEQYF. Written as DNA, the CDR3 is TGTGCCAGCAGCTCCGGGGGGTATGGGTACGAGCAGTACTTC. Based on the CDR3 plus reference TRBV7-8 and TRBJ2-7, the full variable domain is GAGVSQSPRYKVAKRGQDVALRCDPISGHVSLFWYQQALGQGPEFLTYFQNEAQLDKSGLPSDRFFAERPEGSVSTLKIQRTQQEDSAVYLCASSSGGYGYEQYFGPGTRLTVT.

The chain combines TRBV7-3 with TRBJ2-1; D is unclear. Germline V lookup: CDR1 SGHTA, CDR2 FQGTGA. The CDR3 sequence is 16 residues long. The ends were cut back, 1 base at V and 4 bases at J, with 14 bases in the middle. The DNA of the CDR3 is TGTGCCAGCAGCTTAAGCGGCCAGAGGTCATACAATGAGCAGTTCTTC. Its translation: CASSLSGQRSYNEQFF.

The genes are TRBV20-1 and TRBJ2-3; 7 positions agree with TRBD2. Germline V gives CDR1 DFQATT, CDR2 SNEGSKA (reference sequence). The CDR3 loop spans 14 amino acids. The J segment lost 4 bases and the V segment lost 5 bases, leaving 9 bases of the junction unmatched. The CDR3 DNA reads TGCAGTGCTCGTCCGCTAGCGGAACCAGATACGCAGTATTTT. This gives the protein CSARPLAEPDTQYF.

The chain couples TRBV11-2 to TRBJ1-5; 9 bases fit TRBD1. Looked up from germline, CDR1 is SGHAT and CDR2 is FQNNGV. This CDR3 has 13 amino acids. Trimming cost V 10 bases and J 10 bases; bases outside gene matches: 11. CDR3 residues: CAISLTGGQPQHF. Here the CDR3 DNA reads TGTGCCATTAGCTTGACAGGGGGTCAACCCCAGCATTTT.